This paragraph reports one TCR beta chain. As yet, its antigen is unknown. These data come from a study of blood T cells in healthy people across ages. Study-level points and caveats: Observed TCR beta diversity per million T cells went down as age went up. This fall followed a roughly linear course with age.

Germline CDR1 is PRHDT and CDR2 is FYEKMQ (reference sequence). This CDR3 comprises 15 residues. Trimming took 5 bases from V and 5 from J; bases not matched to a gene: 11. Sample-barcoded 5' priming and a J-beta primer mix drove a second PCR of roughly 6 to 12 cycles. TCRdb ran MiXCR on the 5' RACE reads and lists one entry per CDR3 protein. This table holds 750,000 or so distinct CDR3 sequences, 20% to 25% found once. These data are also associated with another study on T cells of mothers and their children.

The sequenced sample consisted of blood. The source of this sequence is a boy aged 10-17 years in good health. This chain joins TRBV13 and TRBJ2-7; 8 positions match TRBD1. The CDR3 spells CASSDGTGAFNEQYF. CDR3 nucleotide sequence: TGTGCCAGCAGCGACGGGACAGGTGCTTTTAACGAGCAGTACTTC. Looking up the rest from reference TRBV13 and TRBJ2-7 gives the full variable domain: AAGVIQSPRHLIKEKRETATLKCYPIPRHDTVYWYQQGPGQDPQFLISFYEKMQSDKGSIPDRFSAQQFSDYHSELNMSSLELGDSALYFCASSDGTGAFNEQYFGPGTRLTVT.